This is a list of T cell receptor beta chains from one sample in a study of blood T cell repertoires in COVID-19. The assay was immunoSEQ multiplex PCR, and TCRdb's table has in-frame clones only and misses some. Seen here are about 78,000 clones, 80% to 95% observed once, and the top ten hold around 0.93%. The sequencing input was peripheral blood. All receptors come from a woman aged 50 to 60 in a cohort sampled during active COVID-19. Each CDR3 is given with its conserved first and last residue. Fields, in order: clone size, J gene, D gene, V gene, CDR3 DNA, CDR3 protein. A D gene is named only where the DNA matches it firmly. Rows may omit the clone size; those that give it use once, few, many or a size class.

clone_size: once; j_call: TRBJ2-1; d_call: TRBD2; v_call: TRBV2; cdr3_nt: TGTGCCAGCAGGGAGCGGGAGGGCCTTAACAATGAGCAGTTCTTC; cdr3_aa: CASREREGLNNEQFF
clone_size: NA; j_call: TRBJ2-7; d_call: NA; v_call: TRBV28; cdr3_nt: TGTGCCAGCAGTCCAGGGTCAGTCTACGAGCAGTACTTC; cdr3_aa: CASSPGSVYEQYF
clone_size: once; j_call: TRBJ2-1; d_call: TRBD2; v_call: TRBV4-1; cdr3_nt: TGCGCCAGCAGCCACGCTGCAAGCGGGATATACAATGAGCAGTTCTTC; cdr3_aa: CASSHAASGIYNEQFF
clone_size: NA; j_call: TRBJ2-6; d_call: NA; v_call: TRBV6-6; cdr3_nt: TGTGCCAGCAGTGACGGAGGGACTGGGGCCAACGTCCTGACTTTC; cdr3_aa: CASSDGGTGANVLTF
clone_size: NA; j_call: TRBJ2-4; d_call: TRBD1; v_call: TRBV18; cdr3_nt: TGTGCCAGCTCACCCAATTCACCCGGGACAGACTTGAACATTCAGTACTTC; cdr3_aa: CASSPNSPGTDLNIQYF
clone_size: once; j_call: TRBJ2-7; d_call: TRBD1; v_call: TRBV27; cdr3_nt: TGTGCCAGCAGTCCCCAGAAGGGGGCCCTCTACGAGCAGTACTTC; cdr3_aa: CASSPQKGALYEQYF
clone_size: NA; j_call: TRBJ1-4; d_call: NA; v_call: TRBV5-1; cdr3_nt: TGCGCCAGCAGCTTGAGGGGCAGCCACAACCTGGGCGAAAAACTGTTTTTT; cdr3_aa: CASSLRGSHNLGEKLFF
clone_size: NA; j_call: TRBJ1-2; d_call: TRBD1; v_call: TRBV4-2; cdr3_nt: TGTGCCAGCAGCCAAGATGAGGGACAGCTTAACTATGGCTACACCTTC; cdr3_aa: CASSQDEGQLNYGYTF
clone_size: NA; j_call: TRBJ2-1; d_call: TRBD2; v_call: TRBV7-3; cdr3_nt: TGTGCCAGCAGCTTAGGATCCCTAGCGGGAGAGCACAATGAGCAGTTCTTC; cdr3_aa: CASSLGSLAGEHNEQFF
clone_size: NA; j_call: TRBJ2-1; d_call: TRBD2; v_call: TRBV19; cdr3_nt: TGTGCCAGTAGTCGACTAGCGGGGGTTCTCAATGAGCAGTTCTTC; cdr3_aa: CASSRLAGVLNEQFF
clone_size: NA; j_call: TRBJ1-1; d_call: NA; v_call: TRBV24-1; cdr3_nt: TGTGCCACCAGCCCAGGAGGGGCCACTGAAGCTTTCTTT; cdr3_aa: CATSPGGATEAFF
clone_size: NA; j_call: TRBJ2-7; d_call: TRBD2; v_call: TRBV7-2; cdr3_nt: TGTGCCAGCAGCTCCGATGGACTAGCGGGAGCTGGCGAGCAGTACTTC; cdr3_aa: CASSSDGLAGAGEQYF
clone_size: NA; j_call: TRBJ1-2; d_call: NA; v_call: TRBV28; cdr3_nt: TGTGCCAGCCTTTTCAGGAGGAGCTATGGCTACACCTTC; cdr3_aa: CASLFRRSYGYTF
clone_size: NA; j_call: TRBJ1-3; d_call: TRBD1; v_call: TRBV4-2; cdr3_nt: TGTGCCAGCAGCCGAAACGGACAGGGATGGGGAAACACCATATATTTT; cdr3_aa: CASSRNGQGWGNTIYF
clone_size: few; j_call: TRBJ1-5; d_call: TRBD1; v_call: TRBV6-1; cdr3_nt: TGTGCCAGCAGTGAATTCGGACAGGGGAGAGGAGGCAATCAGCCCCAGCATTTT; cdr3_aa: CASSEFGQGRGGNQPQHF
clone_size: few; j_call: TRBJ1-1; d_call: NA; v_call: TRBV7-9; cdr3_nt: TGTGCATTGGGGACACGTGAAGCTTTCTTT; cdr3_aa: CALGTREAFF
clone_size: NA; j_call: TRBJ2-3; d_call: NA; v_call: TRBV27; cdr3_nt: TGTGCCAGCAGTCCCTTTTCGGAGACAGATACGCAGTATTTT; cdr3_aa: CASSPFSETDTQYF
clone_size: NA; j_call: TRBJ2-3; d_call: NA; v_call: TRBV6-6; cdr3_nt: TGTGCCAGCAGTTACTCGTTAGGGGGAGAGGTAGATACGCAGTATTTT; cdr3_aa: CASSYSLGGEVDTQYF
clone_size: NA; j_call: TRBJ2-3; d_call: NA; v_call: TRBV25-1; cdr3_nt: TGTGCCAGCAGATCCCAGGGGAAAGATGCGCAGTATTTT; cdr3_aa: CASRSQGKDAQYF
clone_size: NA; j_call: TRBJ2-3; d_call: TRBD2; v_call: TRBV28; cdr3_nt: TGTGCCAGCAGTGCTGCGGGACTAGCGACAGATACGCAGTATTTT; cdr3_aa: CASSAAGLATDTQYF
clone_size: NA; j_call: TRBJ1-6; d_call: NA; v_call: TRBV6-6; cdr3_nt: TGTGCCAGCAGTTACAAACGGAATTCACCCCTCCACTTT; cdr3_aa: CASSYKRNSPLHF
clone_size: NA; j_call: TRBJ1-6; d_call: TRBD1; v_call: TRBV19; cdr3_nt: TGTGCCACTGGGGACAGGGCTGGCTCACCCCTCCACTTT; cdr3_aa: CATGDRAGSPLHF
clone_size: few; j_call: TRBJ1-6; d_call: TRBD1; v_call: TRBV28; cdr3_nt: TGTGCCAGCAATAAGGGGGCTTGGAATTCACCCCTCCACTTT; cdr3_aa: CASNKGAWNSPLHF
clone_size: NA; j_call: TRBJ2-3; d_call: TRBD2; v_call: TRBV18; cdr3_nt: TGTGCCAGCTCACCTGGACTAGCGGGCACAGATACGCAGTATTTT; cdr3_aa: CASSPGLAGTDTQYF
clone_size: NA; j_call: TRBJ1-1; d_call: NA; v_call: TRBV18; cdr3_nt: TGTGCCAGCTCACTTTCACAGGGCTCGCACCTGAACACTGAAGCTTTCTTT; cdr3_aa: CASSLSQGSHLNTEAFF
clone_size: NA; j_call: TRBJ2-1; d_call: TRBD1; v_call: TRBV7-3; cdr3_nt: TGTGCCAGCAGCTCGGGACAGGGATTTAATGAGCAGTTCTTC; cdr3_aa: CASSSGQGFNEQFF
clone_size: NA; j_call: TRBJ1-4; d_call: NA; v_call: TRBV11-2; cdr3_nt: TGTGCCAGCAGCTTAGATCGTGCTAGGTACGAAAAACTGTTTTTT; cdr3_aa: CASSLDRARYEKLFF
clone_size: NA; j_call: TRBJ1-4; d_call: NA; v_call: TRBV5-1; cdr3_nt: TGCGCCAGCAGATCCGGCAGGGCCGATCCAACTAATGAAAAACTGTTTTTT; cdr3_aa: CASRSGRADPTNEKLFF
clone_size: NA; j_call: TRBJ2-3; d_call: NA; v_call: TRBV6-1; cdr3_nt: TGTGCCAGCAGTGACAGGGCCTCTACAGATACGCAGTATTTT; cdr3_aa: CASSDRASTDTQYF
clone_size: NA; j_call: TRBJ2-3; d_call: TRBD2; v_call: TRBV2; cdr3_nt: TGTGCCAGCAGTCTCAGCCTAGCGGGACATACGCAGTATTTT; cdr3_aa: CASSLSLAGHTQYF
clone_size: NA; j_call: TRBJ2-4; d_call: NA; v_call: TRBV7-8; cdr3_nt: TGTGCCAGCAGCCCTGGAGGGGCCCGCCTAAACATTCAGTACTTC; cdr3_aa: CASSPGGARLNIQYF
clone_size: NA; j_call: TRBJ1-4; d_call: NA; v_call: TRBV18; cdr3_nt: TGTGCCAGCTCACCACTCGGGACTGGCCGAAATGAAAAACTGTTTTTT; cdr3_aa: CASSPLGTGRNEKLFF
clone_size: NA; j_call: TRBJ2-7; d_call: TRBD2; v_call: TRBV28; cdr3_nt: TGTGCCAGCAGTTTACCCCTGACTAGCGGGAGGGAAAGGGGGCAGTACTTC; cdr3_aa: CASSLPLTSGRERGQYF
clone_size: NA; j_call: TRBJ1-1; d_call: TRBD1; v_call: TRBV29-1; cdr3_nt: TGCAGCGTTGCCCGTCAGGACAGGGGTAACACTGAAGCTTTCTTT; cdr3_aa: CSVARQDRGNTEAFF
clone_size: NA; j_call: TRBJ1-2; d_call: NA; v_call: TRBV5-1; cdr3_nt: TGCGCCAGCAGCATGGCCCATGGAGGGCTGCAAGGAGATGGCTACACCTTC; cdr3_aa: CASSMAHGGLQGDGYTF
clone_size: few; j_call: TRBJ2-7; d_call: TRBD1; v_call: TRBV27; cdr3_nt: TGTGCCAGCAGTTATGGGGACAGGGGCTACGAGCAGTACTTC; cdr3_aa: CASSYGDRGYEQYF
clone_size: once; j_call: TRBJ2-1; d_call: NA; v_call: TRBV5-6; cdr3_nt: TGTGCCAGCAGCTTGGGTGCTAGCTACAATGAGCAGTTCTTC; cdr3_aa: CASSLGASYNEQFF
clone_size: NA; j_call: TRBJ1-1; d_call: TRBD1; v_call: TRBV28; cdr3_nt: TGTGCCAGCAGCGTGACAGGGGTGCGGGAAGCTTTCTTT; cdr3_aa: CASSVTGVREAFF
clone_size: NA; j_call: TRBJ2-5; d_call: NA; v_call: TRBV25-1; cdr3_nt: TGTGCCAGCGGACCCCCGGCGGGAAGAAGGGAGACCCAGTACTTC; cdr3_aa: CASGPPAGRRETQYF
clone_size: NA; j_call: TRBJ1-3; d_call: NA; v_call: TRBV3-1/TRBV3-2; cdr3_nt: TGTGCCAGCAGCCAAGAAGGGGTTCTTGGGAACACCATATATTTT; cdr3_aa: CASSQEGVLGNTIYF